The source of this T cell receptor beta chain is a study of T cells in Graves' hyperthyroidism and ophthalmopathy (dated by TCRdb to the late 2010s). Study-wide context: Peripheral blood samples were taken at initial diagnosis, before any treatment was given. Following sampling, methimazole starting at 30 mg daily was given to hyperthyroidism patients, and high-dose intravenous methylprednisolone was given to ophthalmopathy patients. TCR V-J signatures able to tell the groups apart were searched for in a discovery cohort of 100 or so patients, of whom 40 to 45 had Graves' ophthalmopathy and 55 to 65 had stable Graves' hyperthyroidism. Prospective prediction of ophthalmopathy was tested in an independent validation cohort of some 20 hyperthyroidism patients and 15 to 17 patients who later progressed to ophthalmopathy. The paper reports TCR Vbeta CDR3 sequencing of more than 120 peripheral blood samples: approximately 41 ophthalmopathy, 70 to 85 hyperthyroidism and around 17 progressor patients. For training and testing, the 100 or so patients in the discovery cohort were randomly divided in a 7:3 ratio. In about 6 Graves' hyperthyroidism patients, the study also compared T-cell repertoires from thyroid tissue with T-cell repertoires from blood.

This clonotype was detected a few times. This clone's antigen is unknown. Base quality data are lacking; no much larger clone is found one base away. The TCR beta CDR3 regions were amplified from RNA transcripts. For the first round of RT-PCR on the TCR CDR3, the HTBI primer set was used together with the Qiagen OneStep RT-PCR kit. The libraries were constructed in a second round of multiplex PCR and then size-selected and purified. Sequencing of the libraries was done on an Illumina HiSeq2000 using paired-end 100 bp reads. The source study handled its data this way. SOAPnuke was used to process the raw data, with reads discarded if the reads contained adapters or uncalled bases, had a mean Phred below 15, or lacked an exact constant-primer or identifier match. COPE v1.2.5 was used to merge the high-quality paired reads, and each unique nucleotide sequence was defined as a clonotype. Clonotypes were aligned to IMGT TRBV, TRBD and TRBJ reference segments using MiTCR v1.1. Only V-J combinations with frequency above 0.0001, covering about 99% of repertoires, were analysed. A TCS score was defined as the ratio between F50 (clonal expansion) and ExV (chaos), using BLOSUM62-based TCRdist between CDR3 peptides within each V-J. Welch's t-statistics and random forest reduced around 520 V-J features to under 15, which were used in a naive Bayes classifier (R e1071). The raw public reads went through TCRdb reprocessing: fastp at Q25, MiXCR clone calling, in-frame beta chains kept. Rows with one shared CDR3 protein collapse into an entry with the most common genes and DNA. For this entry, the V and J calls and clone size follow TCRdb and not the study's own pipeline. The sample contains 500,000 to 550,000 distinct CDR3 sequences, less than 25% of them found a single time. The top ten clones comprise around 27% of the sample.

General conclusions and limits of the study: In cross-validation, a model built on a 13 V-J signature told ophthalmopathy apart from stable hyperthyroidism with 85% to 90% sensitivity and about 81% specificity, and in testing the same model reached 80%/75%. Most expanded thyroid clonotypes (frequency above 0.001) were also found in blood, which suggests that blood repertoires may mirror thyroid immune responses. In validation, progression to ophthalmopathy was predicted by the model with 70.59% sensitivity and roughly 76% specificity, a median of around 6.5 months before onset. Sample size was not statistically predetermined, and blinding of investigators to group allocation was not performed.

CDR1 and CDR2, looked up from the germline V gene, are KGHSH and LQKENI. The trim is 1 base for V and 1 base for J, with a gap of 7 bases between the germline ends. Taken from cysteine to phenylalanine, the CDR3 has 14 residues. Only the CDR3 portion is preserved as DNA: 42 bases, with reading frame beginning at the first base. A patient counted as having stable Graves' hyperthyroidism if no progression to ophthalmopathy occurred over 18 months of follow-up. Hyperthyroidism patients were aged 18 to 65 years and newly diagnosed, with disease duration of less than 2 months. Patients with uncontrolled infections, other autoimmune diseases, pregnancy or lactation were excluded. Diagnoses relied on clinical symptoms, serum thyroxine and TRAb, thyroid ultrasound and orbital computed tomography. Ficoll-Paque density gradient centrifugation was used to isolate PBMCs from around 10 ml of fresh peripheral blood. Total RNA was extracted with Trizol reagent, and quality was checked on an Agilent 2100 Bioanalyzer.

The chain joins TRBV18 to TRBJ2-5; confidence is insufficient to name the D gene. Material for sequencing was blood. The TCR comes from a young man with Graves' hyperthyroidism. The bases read TGTGCCAGCTCACCACAAGGGCTCCAAGAGACCCAGTACTTC. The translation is CASSPQGLQETQYF.